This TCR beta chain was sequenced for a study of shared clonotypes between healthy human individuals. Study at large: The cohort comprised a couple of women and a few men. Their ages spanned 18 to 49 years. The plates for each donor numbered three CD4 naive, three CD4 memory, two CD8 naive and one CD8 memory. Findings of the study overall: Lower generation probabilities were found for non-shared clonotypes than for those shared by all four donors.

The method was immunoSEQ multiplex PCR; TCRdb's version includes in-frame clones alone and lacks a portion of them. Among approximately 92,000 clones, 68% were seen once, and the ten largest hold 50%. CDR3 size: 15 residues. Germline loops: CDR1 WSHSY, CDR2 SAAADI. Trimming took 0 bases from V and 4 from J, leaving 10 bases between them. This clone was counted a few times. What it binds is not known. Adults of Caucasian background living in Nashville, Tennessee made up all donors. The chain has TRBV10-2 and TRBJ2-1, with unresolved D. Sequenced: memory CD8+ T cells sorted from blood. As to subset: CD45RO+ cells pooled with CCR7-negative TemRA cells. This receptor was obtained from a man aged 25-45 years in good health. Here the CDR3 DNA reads TGCGCCAGCAGTGAGTCAGTGACGGCTTACAATGAGCAGTTCTTC. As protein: CASSESVTAYNEQFF.